This entry concerns a single TCR beta chain. The time point was: peripheral blood 6 weeks after treatment start. The CDR3 has 13 amino acids. Germline V gene data show CDR1 as GTSNPN and CDR2 as SVGIG (reference sequence). Trimming shortened V by 7 bases and J by 2 bases, and 12 bases separated the two germline ends. These data are taken from a study of PD-L1 blockade in urothelial cancer. Each PCR had synthetic TCR analog templates added to it as a spike-in. Sequenced by immunoSEQ multiplex PCR; TCRdb stores in-frame clones only, minus some. The data hold roughly 120,000 clones, with 75% to 95% observed a single time.

The genes are TRBV30 and TRBJ1-3; D not certain. The sequence was obtained from a man aged 55 to 70 with urothelial cancer. The input for sequencing was PBMCs, taken around atezolizumab (anti-PD-L1) treatment. In DNA form, the CDR3 reads TGTGCCTTGCAACAGACGGCTGGAAACACCATATATTTT. Encoded protein: CALQQTAGNTIYF.